This TCR beta chain was sequenced for a study of OX40 agonist ivuxolimab in advanced cancers. TCRdb keeps only in-frame clones here, not all; method: immunoSEQ multiplex PCR. Found here are 68,000 or so clones, roughly 88% of them singletons; the top ten hold about 8.2%. A word on this clone: The antigen is unknown.

Autoimmune disease history or systemic immunosuppression led to patient exclusion. This CDR3 region has 14 residues. Looked up from germline, CDR1 is SGDLS and CDR2 is YYNGEE. Trimming pared 0 bases from V and 4 bases from J, leaving 8 bases between. Study-level results: CD4+ and CD8+ blood T cells expanded clonally by week 6 at 0.1 to 3.0 mg/kg.

This chain links TRBV9 with TRBJ2-1; D remains ambiguous. The sequences come from CD4+ or CD8+ T cells sorted from blood, collected in a trial of the OX40 agonist ivuxolimab. The TCR sequence derives from an adult with an advanced solid tumor such as melanoma, head and neck, liver or kidney cancer. CDR3 amino acids: CASSVGGRYNEQFF. DNA of the CDR3: TGTGCCAGCAGCGTAGGCGGCAGGTACAATGAGCAGTTCTTC.